What follows is one T cell receptor (beta chain) and its context. Its antigen remains unknown. Germline CDR1 reads SGHTA; CDR2 reads FQGNSA. Trimming took off 5 bases at V and 6 bases at J, with 14 bases between the two ends. The CDR3 loop spans 14 amino acids. The record originates from a study of OX40 agonist ivuxolimab in advanced cancers. Study-level background: Patients receiving dose escalation had hepatocellular carcinoma, melanoma, renal cell or head and neck cancer. Notes on the study in general: In a subset of nonresponders, normalized T-cell clonal expansion was also low.

Assay: immunoSEQ multiplex PCR; the TCRdb copy retains only in-frame clones and omits some. Among about 79,000 clones listed, roughly 94% were seen once. The sequencing here drew on CD4+ or CD8+ T cells sorted from blood, taken in a trial of the OX40 agonist ivuxolimab. The chain links TRBV7-2 to TRBJ2-1; D uncertain. The TCR originated in an adult with an advanced solid tumor such as melanoma, head and neck, liver or kidney cancer. CDR3 protein: CASSLWTVPNEQFF. The DNA for the CDR3 is TGTGCCAGCAGCCTCTGGACCGTCCCCAATGAGCAGTTCTTC.